One and the same sample provided the 18 T cell receptor beta chains below, sequenced in a study of blood T cell repertoires in COVID-19. This table comes from immunoSEQ multiplex PCR, and its TCRdb copy is limited to in-frame clones, with some not included. The data contain about 64,000 clones, 80% to 90% of them singletons. The sequencing input was peripheral blood. These TCRs come from a man aged 50 to 59 with active COVID-19.

The chain is built from TRBV5-1 and TRBJ2-1, with D uncertain. V was cut by 4 bases and J by 1 base, with 12 bases left in between. This CDR3 spans 15 amino acids. CDR1 and CDR2 from the germline V gene are SGHRS and YFSETQ. CDR3 in amino acids: CASSTGPGSYNEQFF. DNA of the CDR3: TGCGCCAGCAGCACGGGTCCCGGATCCTACAATGAGCAGTTCTTC.

The chain is built from TRBV19 and TRBJ2-7; 9 bases are a match to TRBD1. Losses at the gene ends were 5 bases for V and 9 bases for J; bases not matched to a gene: 17. The CDR3 loop spans 16 amino acids. CDR1 and CDR2 (germline): LNHDA, SQIVND (reference sequence). The CDR3 loop reads CASSPRTGEQPTRQYF. CDR3 sequence (DNA): TGTGCCAGTAGTCCGAGGACAGGGGAGCAACCTACGAGGCAGTACTTC.

CDR3 residues: CSARRVGELFF. CDR3 DNA sequence: TGCAGTGCTAGACGAGTGGGGGAGCTGTTTTTT. The V call is TRBV20-1, the J call TRBJ2-2; D is undetermined. Trimming left V 2 bases short and J 8 bases short, with 6 bases between. CDR1 is DFQATT, CDR2 SNEGSKA, per germline (reference sequence). This CDR3 has 11 residues.

This clone was seen once. The CDR3 coding sequence is TGTGCCAGCTCACCACCCAGGGGAACTGGGGCCAACGTCCTGACTTTC. It yields the protein CASSPPRGTGANVLTF. The rearrangement joins TRBV18 to TRBJ2-6; a weak D match, TRBD1 (6 bases). V was pared by 0 bases and J by 2 bases, with 8 bases between. There are 16 residues in the CDR3. The germline V gene has CDR1 KGHSH and CDR2 LQKENI.

The chain employs TRBV6-2 or TRBV6-3 and TRBJ2-3; D gene ambiguous. V shed 0 bases and J shed 1 base, with 20 bases lying between them. The CDR3 consists of 19 residues. Germline V gene sequence: CDR1 MNHEY, CDR2 SVGEGT. The CDR3 DNA sequence: TGTGCCAGCAGTTACTCTCCACCGACCCTCGCGGATCGCACAGATACGCAGTATTTT. Protein product: CASSYSPPTLADRTDTQYF.

In nucleotides, the CDR3 is TGTGCCAGCAGTTCCAGACAGGGGGTTTGGACGCAGTATTTT. Encoded protein: CASSSRQGVWTQYF. The chain joins TRBV28 to TRBJ2-3; 9 bases are shared with TRBD1. Germline values: CDR1 MDHEN, CDR2 SYDVKM. V trimming: 4 bases; J trimming: 9 bases; junction bases outside the gene matches: 8. The CDR3 spans 14 residues.

This sequence joins TRBV4-2 and TRBJ1-2, with a weak D call TRBD1 (5 bases). Trimming left V 2 bases short and J 7 bases short, with 17 bases between. The germline gives CDR1 LGHNA, CDR2 YNFKEQ. This CDR3 comprises 15 residues. CDR3 nucleotide sequence: TGTGCCAGCAGCCAAAAGATGGTAGGGGTTGTTGGCTACACCTTC. Translation: CASSQKMVGVVGYTF.

V gene TRBV29-1 combines with J gene TRBJ1-1; TRBD1 might be the D (6 bases). Germline CDR1 is SQVTM and CDR2 is ANQGSEA. There are 14 residues in the CDR3. Trimming removed 4 bases from V and 3 bases from J, with 15 bases in between. CDR3 sequence (DNA): TGCAGCGTTGCTGTACAGGGTTGGGACACTGAAGCTTTCTTT. Encoded protein: CSVAVQGWDTEAFF. Looking up the rest from reference TRBV29-1 and TRBJ1-1 gives the full variable domain: SAVISQKPSRDICQRGTSLTIQCQVDSQVTMMFWYRQQPGQSLTLIATANQGSEATYESGFVIDKFPISRPNLTFSTLTVSNMSPEDSSIYLCSVAVQGWDTEAFFGQGTRLTVV.

V and J are TRBV2 and TRBJ1-4, with D possibly matching TRBD1 (6 bases). V was shortened by 7 bases and J by 5 bases, with 17 bases between the two germline ends. The CDR3 is 15 amino acids. CDR1 is SNHLY and CDR2 is FYNNEI in the germline V gene. In nucleotides, the CDR3 is TGTGCCAGCAAATACAGGGATGATTTCAATGAAAAACTGTTTTTT. This translates into CASKYRDDFNEKLFF.

In this sample, this clone turned up once. The CDR3 coding sequence is TGCGCCAGCAGCTTTGGTACGACTAGCGGGAGATTGTTCTTC. Translating gives CASSFGTTSGRLFF. The rearrangement joins TRBV5-1 to TRBJ2-1, with 12 nucleotides matching TRBD2. The germline gives CDR1 SGHRS, CDR2 YFSETQ. With V trimmed by 2 bases and J by 15 bases, 9 bases remained unmatched. The CDR3 runs to 14 residues.

The V and J genes are TRBV5-1 and TRBJ2-3; possible D gene TRBD1, 6 bases. Per the germline V gene, CDR1 is SGHRS and CDR2 is YFSETQ. The CDR3 contains 14 residues. V was clipped by 1 base and J by 4 bases, with 10 bases between them. CDR3 bases: TGCGCCAGCAGCTTGACCACAGGGTCAGATACGCAGTATTTT. Translated, it gives CASSLTTGSDTQYF.

This clone was recorded only once. The chain joins TRBV5-1 to TRBJ1-3; no firm D call. The ends were cut back, 0 bases at V and 0 bases at J, with 7 bases in the middle. The CDR3 is 15 residues long. Germline CDR1 reads SGHRS; CDR2 reads YFSETQ. This CDR3 reads CASSLDGPSGNTIYF. CDR3 in DNA: TGCGCCAGCAGCTTGGATGGCCCCTCTGGAAACACCATATATTTT.

The CDR3 DNA is TGTGCCAGCAGTTTAGGAGGGACTAATGAAAAACTGTTTTTT. Protein: CASSLGGTNEKLFF. V and J are TRBV28 and TRBJ1-4; no clear D. CDR3 length: 14 amino acids. V was trimmed by 2 bases and J by 2 bases, leaving 6 bases between them. Germline CDR1 reads MDHEN; CDR2 reads SYDVKM.

The sample holds one count of this clone. The V and J genes are TRBV19 and TRBJ1-5; tentative D call: TRBD1 (5 bases). Per germline, CDR1 LNHDA and CDR2 SQIVND (reference sequence). The CDR3 spans 17 residues. V shed 7 bases and J shed 3 bases, with 22 bases lying between them. The CDR3 loop is CASTRSQGLLANQPQHF. For the CDR3, the DNA is TGTGCCAGTACCCGTAGTCAGGGATTGTTGGCCAATCAGCCCCAGCATTTT.

The chain links TRBV28 to TRBJ2-1, with 8 bases aligning to TRBD2. Germline trimming cut 7 bases from V and 7 bases from J; bases unmatched to any gene: 15. The V gene's germline CDR1 is MDHEN and CDR2 SYDVKM. The CDR3 consists of 16 residues. CDR3 nucleotides: TGTGCCAGCACCCTGGATCGCCCGGGAGGGCCTAATGAGCAGTTCTTC. This gives the protein CASTLDRPGGPNEQFF.

The chain couples TRBV4-1 to TRBJ2-1; the match to TRBD2 covers 9 bases. Trimming took 1 base from V and 5 from J; bases not matched to a gene: 9. The CDR3 consists of 17 residues. Germline V gene data show CDR1 as MGHRA and CDR2 as YSYEKL. The CDR3 is CASSQVGRGRADNEQFF. In DNA form, the CDR3 reads TGCGCCAGCAGCCAAGTAGGTCGCGGGAGGGCCGACAATGAGCAGTTCTTC.

This chain links TRBV5-1 with TRBJ2-1, with 7 bases identical to TRBD2. The germline CDR1 and CDR2 sequences are SGHRS and YFSETQ. V shed 4 bases and J 0 bases; nucleotides not matched to a gene: 7. This CDR3 has 16 amino acids. The CDR3 loop reads CASSRSLAASYNEQFF. The DNA for the CDR3 is TGCGCCAGCAGCCGCTCCCTAGCGGCCTCCTACAATGAGCAGTTCTTC.

The V and J genes are TRBV28 and TRBJ1-2, with D maybe TRBD1 (6 bases). There are 13 residues in the CDR3. Trimming removed 6 bases at V and 4 bases at J, with 12 bases between. The germline CDR1 and CDR2 sequences are MDHEN and SYDVKM. This chain's CDR3 is CASSRTVRYGYTF. CDR3 coding DNA: TGTGCCAGCAGCCGGACAGTGCGCTATGGCTACACCTTC.